The 13 T cell receptor beta chains below all came from one sample that was sequenced in a study of blood T cell repertoires in COVID-19. The data were produced by immunoSEQ multiplex PCR, yet TCRdb's version contains in-frame clones alone and is incomplete. There are 200,000 to 300,000 clones in the sample; roughly 89% occur only once, and 3% to 4% lies in the top ten. The sequenced sample was PBMCs or T cells enriched from blood (not recorded which). The receptors were gathered from a woman aged 25 to 45 with acute COVID-19.

This chain uses TRBV15 with TRBJ1-1; the D is unclear. V was shortened by 6 bases and J by 2 bases, with 13 bases between the two germline ends. This CDR3 contains 14 residues. CDR1 is LNHNV and CDR2 is YYDKDF in the germline V gene (reference sequence). The CDR3 coding sequence is TGTGCCACCAGACGCCGGGTCTTCAACACTGAAGCTTTCTTT. As protein: CATRRRVFNTEAFF.

J is TRBJ1-6 and V is TRBV18, with 7 bases matching TRBD1. V lost 3 bases to trimming and J lost 7 bases; unmatched junction nucleotides: 9. The CDR3 extends over 16 amino acids. Looked up from germline, CDR1 is KGHSH and CDR2 is LQKENI. The CDR3 DNA sequence: TGTGCCAGCTCACCTCCCAACAGGGACAGAAATTCACCCCTCCACTTT. Translating it yields CASSPPNRDRNSPLHF.

The chain uses TRBV15 and TRBJ2-7; possible D gene TRBD1, 5 bases. CDR1 LNHNV and CDR2 YYDKDF come from the germline V gene (reference sequence). The CDR3 contains 14 residues. V lost 1 base to trimming and J lost 1 base, with 8 bases between them. CDR3 DNA: TGTGCCACCAGCAGAGGGTCAGGGTCCTACGAGCAGTACTTC. This gives the protein CATSRGSGSYEQYF.

The V gene is TRBV9, the J gene TRBJ1-2; D gene uncertain. The CDR3 extends over 14 amino acids. Germline CDR1 is SGDLS and CDR2 is YYNGEE. Trimming stripped 6 bases from V and 2 bases from J, with 14 bases between. CDR3 sequence (DNA): TGTGCCAGCAATCCGGCAGGATTGAACTATGGCTACACCTTC. Amino acid sequence: CASNPAGLNYGYTF.

This clone was counted between two and nine times. The rearrangement links TRBV14 to TRBJ1-2; possibly TRBD1 for D (6 bases). Germline CDR1 reads SGHDN; CDR2 reads FVKESK. This CDR3 comprises 15 residues. The V gene lost 1 base and the J gene lost 4 bases, with 13 bases spanning the gap. The CDR3 region is CASSQAGAGVYGYTF. In DNA, the CDR3 is TGTGCCAGCAGCCAAGCGGGGGCGGGGGTCTATGGCTACACCTTC.

The chain uses TRBV5-1 and TRBJ2-2; D ambiguous. The germline V gene has CDR1 SGHRS and CDR2 YFSETQ. This CDR3 comprises 15 residues. Deletions cut 1 base from V and 5 bases from J, with 12 bases between. CDR3 DNA sequence: TGCGCCAGCAGCTTGAAACATCACGGGACCGGGGAGCTGTTTTTT. Residues: CASSLKHHGTGELFF.

The genes are TRBV6-5 and TRBJ2-1; TRBD2 might be the D (7 bases). Trimming took 2 bases from V and 7 from J, leaving 12 bases between them. Germline-derived CDR1 and CDR2 are MNHEY and SVGAGI. This CDR3 has 14 amino acids. Written as DNA, the CDR3 is TGTGCCAGCAGTTACGGGGGGGCGCAGAATGAGCAGTTCTTC. This sequence encodes CASSYGGAQNEQFF.

The J gene is TRBJ1-6, the V gene TRBV10-1, with D uncertain. This CDR3 contains 14 residues. V lost 2 bases to trimming and J lost 7 bases, with 9 bases between them. Germline V gene sequence: CDR1 WNHNN, CDR2 SYGVQD (reference sequence). The CDR3 protein is CASSESGPNSPLHF. CDR3 in DNA: TGCGCCAGCAGTGAGAGCGGACCAAATTCACCCCTCCACTTT.

CDR3 loop: CASSTTGTSDNEQFF. The CDR3 nucleotides read TGTGCCAGTAGTACAACAGGGACCTCGGACAATGAGCAGTTCTTC. V usage is TRBV19 and J usage is TRBJ2-1; tentatively, D is TRBD1 (6 bases). CDR1 is LNHDA, CDR2 SQIVND, per germline (reference sequence). V was trimmed by 4 bases and J by 5 bases, leaving 15 bases between them. The CDR3 loop spans 15 amino acids.

This chain joins TRBV9 and TRBJ2-5; tentatively, D is TRBD1 (7 bases). The V and J ends lost 0 bases and 3 bases respectively, with 15 bases between them. The CDR3 contains 16 residues. In germline, CDR1 is SGDLS, CDR2 YYNGEE. In DNA form, the CDR3 reads TGTGCCAGCAGCGTAGACGGGAGAGGACAGGAAGAGACCCAGTACTTC. It is translated as CASSVDGRGQEETQYF.

This chain uses TRBV7-2 with TRBJ2-7; D gene ambiguous. This CDR3 is 13 amino acids long. Germline CDR1 SGHTA, CDR2 FQGNSA. Trimming removed 2 bases from V and 2 bases from J, with 7 bases in between. In DNA, the CDR3 is TGTGCCAGCAGCTTAATTGGAGCCTACGAGCAGTACTTC. This sequence encodes CASSLIGAYEQYF.

The V gene is TRBV28, the J gene TRBJ1-5, with D perhaps matching TRBD1 (5 bases). This CDR3 is 15 amino acids long. Germline loops: CDR1 MDHEN, CDR2 SYDVKM. V shed 5 bases and J shed 7 bases, with 18 bases lying between them. CDR3 in amino acids: CASSRQQSYGQPQHF. DNA of the CDR3: TGTGCCAGCAGTAGACAGCAATCTTATGGGCAGCCCCAGCATTTT. Full variable domain (outside the CDR3, taken from reference TRBV28 and TRBJ1-5): DVKVTQSSRYLVKRTGEKVFLECVQDMDHENMFWYRQDPGLGLRLIYFSYDVKMKEKGDIPEGYSVSREKKERFSLILESASTNQTSMYLCASSRQQSYGQPQHFGDGTRLSIL.

The CDR3 protein is CAWSVQEYYGYTF. The CDR3 bases are TGTGCCTGGAGTGTACAGGAATACTATGGCTACACCTTC. The chain joins TRBV30 to TRBJ1-2, with D perhaps TRBD1 (5 bases). The CDR3 has 13 residues. CDR1 and CDR2 (germline): GTSNPN, SVGIG (reference sequence). Trimming cost V 0 bases and J 3 bases, with 8 bases left between them.